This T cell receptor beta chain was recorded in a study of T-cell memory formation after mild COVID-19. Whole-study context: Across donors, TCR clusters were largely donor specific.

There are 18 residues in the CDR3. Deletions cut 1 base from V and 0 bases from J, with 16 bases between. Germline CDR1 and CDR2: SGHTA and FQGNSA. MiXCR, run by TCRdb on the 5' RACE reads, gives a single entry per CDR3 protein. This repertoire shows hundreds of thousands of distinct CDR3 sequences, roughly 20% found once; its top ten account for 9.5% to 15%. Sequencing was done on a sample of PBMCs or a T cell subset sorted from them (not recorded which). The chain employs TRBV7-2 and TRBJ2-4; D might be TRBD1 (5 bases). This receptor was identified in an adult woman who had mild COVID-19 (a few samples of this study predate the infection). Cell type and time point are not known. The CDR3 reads CASSLVDTSHLAKNIQYF. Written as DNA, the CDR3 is TGTGCCAGCAGCTTAGTGGACACCTCCCATCTAGCCAAAAACATTCAGTACTTC.